Below, 15 T cell receptor beta chains from the same sample are listed, as sequenced in a study of T cell responses to AZD1222 COVID-19 vaccine. Profiled with immunoSEQ multiplex PCR; TCRdb holds only in-frame clones, not every one. The data show about 100,000 clones, nearly 95% seen once. The input for sequencing was peripheral blood, taken on day 0 of AZD1222 vaccination. All receptors come from an adult in good health.

V usage is TRBV7-9 and J usage is TRBJ1-2; 7 bases agree with TRBD1. Germline-derived CDR1 and CDR2 are SEHNR and FQNEAQ (reference sequence). With 4 bases clipped from V and 7 bases from J, the junction kept 15 bases outside the gene matches. The CDR3 spans 16 residues. In DNA, the CDR3 is TGTGCCAGCAGCTCTCCACAGGGGCTAGGGGGGCTTGGCTACACCTTC. This encodes CASSSPQGLGGLGYTF. The complete variable domain, with remaining parts taken from reference TRBV7-9 and TRBJ1-2, reads DTGVSQNPRHKITKRGQNVTFRCDPISEHNRLYWYRQTLGQGPEFLTYFQNEAQLEKSRLLSDRFSAERPKGSFSTLEIQRTEQGDSAMYLCASSSPQGLGGLGYTFGSGTRLTVV.

This chain joins TRBV3-1 (or the pseudogene TRBV3-2) and TRBJ2-7; D call uncertain. This CDR3 region has 14 residues. Trimming pared 1 base from V and 3 bases from J, leaving 10 bases between. In germline, CDR1 is LGHDT, CDR2 YNNKEL (reference sequence). The DNA of the CDR3 is TGTGCCAGCAGCCAAGGCATCTCGGGCTACGAGCAGTACTTC. Its translation is CASSQGISGYEQYF.

V usage is TRBV20-1 and J usage is TRBJ1-6, with TRBD1 as a possible D gene (6 bases). The V end was cut by 3 bases, the J end by 5 bases, with 14 bases between. CDR1 DFQATT and CDR2 SNEGSKA come from the germline V gene (reference sequence). CDR3 length: 15 residues. The CDR3 DNA is TGCAGTGCTAGTCAAGGGGGGCGGGATAATTCACCCCTCCACTTT. This encodes CSASQGGRDNSPLHF.

The rearrangement joins TRBV3-1 (or the pseudogene TRBV3-2) to TRBJ2-3, with 11 bases fitting TRBD2. The V and J ends lost 0 bases and 4 bases, in that order; junction bases with no gene match: 12. The CDR3 extends over 19 amino acids. CDR1 and CDR2 from the germline V gene are LGHDT and YNNKEL (reference sequence). The DNA for the CDR3 is TGTGCCAGCAGCCAAGACCGGCTAGCGGGAGGATTTAGCGCAGATACGCAGTATTTT. This encodes CASSQDRLAGGFSADTQYF.

This clone was recorded only once. The chain joins TRBV7-2 to TRBJ1-5; D is uncertain. The CDR3 sequence is 13 residues long. Germline-derived CDR1 and CDR2 are SGHTA and FQGNSA. Between the trimmed V and J ends, which lost 5 bases and 4 bases, there was a span of 9 bases. This CDR3 is CASSPVSNQPQHF. For the CDR3, the DNA is TGTGCCAGCAGCCCAGTCAGTAATCAGCCCCAGCATTTT.

The chain carries TRBV7-9 and TRBJ1-2; possible D gene TRBD1, 5 bases. The CDR3 is made up of 11 amino acids. The germline CDR1 and CDR2 sequences are SEHNR and FQNEAQ (reference sequence). With 6 bases removed from V and 9 bases from J, the gap between germline ends came to 11 bases. In DNA form, the CDR3 reads TGTGCCAGCAGGTCGTACAGGAGCTACACCTTC. It codes for CASRSYRSYTF.

The rearrangement links TRBV5-1 to TRBJ2-1; TRBD2 matches 11 bases. The germline V gene has CDR1 SGHRS and CDR2 YFSETQ. Unmatched junction bases numbered 8, after V lost 4 bases and J lost 8 bases. The CDR3 consists of 15 residues. The chain's CDR3 is CASSPLAGGPDEQFF. CDR3 in DNA: TGCGCCAGCAGCCCATTAGCGGGAGGGCCCGATGAGCAGTTCTTC.

This clone has just one count. The V call is TRBV5-6, the J call TRBJ1-6; D not resolved. V was shortened by 4 bases and J by 13 bases, with 15 bases between the two germline ends. CDR1 SGHDT and CDR2 YYEEEE come from the germline V gene. This CDR3 is 13 amino acids long. The CDR3 loop is CASSNNMGWPLHF. CDR3 DNA: TGTGCCAGCAGCAACAATATGGGTTGGCCCCTCCACTTT.

The chain is built from TRBV30 and TRBJ1-2; 7 nucleotides align to TRBD1. This CDR3 contains 13 residues. V shed 2 bases and J 8 bases; nucleotides not matched to a gene: 8. Germline lookup yields CDR1 GTSNPN and CDR2 SVGIG (reference sequence). The chain's CDR3 is CAWSLTGEGGYTF. Here the CDR3 DNA reads TGTGCCTGGAGTCTTACAGGGGAGGGGGGCTACACCTTC.

This clone was seen once. The V call is TRBV5-1, the J call TRBJ1-2; 9 bases are shared with TRBD1. The V gene's germline CDR1 is SGHRS and CDR2 YFSETQ. The CDR3 covers 13 residues. V lost 2 bases to trimming and J lost 7 bases; unmatched junction nucleotides: 3. The CDR3: CASSFGQGPGYTF. CDR3 sequence (DNA): TGCGCCAGCAGCTTTGGACAGGGGCCTGGCTACACCTTC. The variable domain in full, with the rest retrieved from reference TRBV5-1 and TRBJ1-2, is KAGVTQTPRYLIKTRGQQVTLSCSPISGHRSVSWYQQTPGQGLQFLFEYFSETQRNKGNFPGRFSGRQFSNSRSEMNVSTLELGDSALYLCASSFGQGPGYTFGSGTRLTVV.

The chain recombines TRBV18 with TRBJ1-5; D gene uncertain. Germline V gene sequence: CDR1 KGHSH, CDR2 LQKENI. This CDR3 is built from 13 residues. The V end lost 0 bases, the J end lost 4 bases, and 4 bases lay between the germline ends. The CDR3 is CASSPPGNQPQHF. In nucleotides, the CDR3 is TGTGCCAGCTCACCACCAGGTAATCAGCCCCAGCATTTT.

This clone showed up just a few times. The J gene is TRBJ2-7, the V gene TRBV5-6; TRBD2 is a possible D gene (6 bases). Germline CDR1 is SGHDT and CDR2 is YYEEEE. The CDR3 has 15 residues. V lost 4 bases, J lost 3 bases, and 17 bases lay in between. CDR3 amino acids: CASSLGGGALYEQYF. CDR3 DNA: TGTGCCAGCAGCCTGGGAGGCGGGGCCCTCTACGAGCAGTACTTC.

This sequence joins TRBV28 and TRBJ1-2, with no clear D. V was clipped by 7 bases and J by 1 base, with 10 bases between them. The CDR3 is made up of 13 amino acids. Germline V CDR1 and CDR2: MDHEN, SYDVKM. The CDR3 coding sequence is TGTGCCAGCACCCTATACGTTAACTATGGCTACACCTTC. Residues: CASTLYVNYGYTF.

The CDR3 is CASSLSLVAGGLYEQYF. CDR3 sequence (DNA): TGTGCCAGCAGTTTATCGTTGGTAGCGGGAGGGTTGTACGAGCAGTACTTC. The V call is TRBV27, the J call TRBJ2-7; TRBD2 matches at 11 bases. Trimming cost V 0 bases and J 4 bases; bases outside gene matches: 8. CDR1 and CDR2 (germline): MNHEY, SMNVEV (reference sequence). The CDR3 covers 17 residues.

The chain has TRBV19 and TRBJ2-7, with 10 nucleotides matching TRBD2. V trimming: 6 bases; J trimming: 4 bases; junction bases outside the gene matches: 3. Germline loops: CDR1 LNHDA, CDR2 SQIVND (reference sequence). There are 13 residues in the CDR3. The CDR3 reads CASRASGSYEQYF. The DNA of the CDR3 is TGTGCCAGTAGGGCTAGCGGGAGTTACGAGCAGTACTTC.